This TCR beta chain derives from a study of T-cell memory formation after mild COVID-19. Study results and caveats: Nothing confirmed that second-wave clones peaking on day 37 were specific for SARS-CoV-2. Pre-infection memory contained some responding clones, which suggested that cross-reactive memory had joined. While clones contracting from day 15 to 85 were balanced between CD4 and CD8, later expanders leaned CD4+.

V was trimmed by 4 bases and J by 8 bases, leaving 11 bases between them. This CDR3 has 12 amino acids. TCRdb reprocessed the 5' RACE reads via MiXCR and lists one record per CDR3 protein. The data hold hundreds of thousands of distinct CDR3 sequences, with about 20% observed a single time. Concerning this clonotype: Its specificity is unknown.

Sequencing was carried out using PBMCs or a T cell subset sorted from them (not recorded which). The source is an adult woman who had mild COVID-19 (a few samples of this study predate the infection). Cell type and time point are not known. The chain recombines TRBV12-3 or TRBV12-4 with TRBJ1-2, with D possibly being TRBD1 (5 bases). CDR3 sequence: CASSSRVGGYTF. As DNA, the CDR3 is TGTGCCAGCAGTTCCAGGGTGGGGGGCTACACCTTC.